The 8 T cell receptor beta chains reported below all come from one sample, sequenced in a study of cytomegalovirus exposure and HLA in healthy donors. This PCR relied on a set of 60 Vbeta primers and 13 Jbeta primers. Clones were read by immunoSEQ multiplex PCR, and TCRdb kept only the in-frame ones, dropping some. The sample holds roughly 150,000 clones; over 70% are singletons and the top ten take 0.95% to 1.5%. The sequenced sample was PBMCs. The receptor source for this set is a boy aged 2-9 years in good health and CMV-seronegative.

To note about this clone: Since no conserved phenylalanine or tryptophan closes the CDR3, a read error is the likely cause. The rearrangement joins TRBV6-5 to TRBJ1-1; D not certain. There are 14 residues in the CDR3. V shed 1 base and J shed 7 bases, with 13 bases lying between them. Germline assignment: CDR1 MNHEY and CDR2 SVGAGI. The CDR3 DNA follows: TGTGCCAGCAGTTACTTGAACTCGGGGAATGAAGCTTTCCTT. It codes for CASSYLNSGNEAFL.

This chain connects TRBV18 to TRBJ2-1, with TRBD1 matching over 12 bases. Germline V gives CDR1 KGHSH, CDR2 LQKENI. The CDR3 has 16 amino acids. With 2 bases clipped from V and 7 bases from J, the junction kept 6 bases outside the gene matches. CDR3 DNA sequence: TGTGCCAGCTCACCATACTTGGGACAGGGGGCTAATGAGCAGTTCTTC. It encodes CASSPYLGQGANEQFF.

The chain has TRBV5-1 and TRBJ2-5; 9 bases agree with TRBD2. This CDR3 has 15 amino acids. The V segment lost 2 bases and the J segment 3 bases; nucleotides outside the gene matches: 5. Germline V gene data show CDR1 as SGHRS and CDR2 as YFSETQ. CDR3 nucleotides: TGCGCCAGCAGCTTCCCCGGCGGGAGGGAAGAGACCCAGTACTTC. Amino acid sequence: CASSFPGGREETQYF.

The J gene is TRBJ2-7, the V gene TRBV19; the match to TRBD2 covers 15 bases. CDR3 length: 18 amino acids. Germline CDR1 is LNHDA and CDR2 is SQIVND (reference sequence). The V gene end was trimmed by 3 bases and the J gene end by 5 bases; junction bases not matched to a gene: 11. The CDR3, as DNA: TGTGCCAGTAGTATGCGCTTCGGGACTAGCGGGAGGATAGACGAGCAGTACTTC. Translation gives CASSMRFGTSGRIDEQYF.

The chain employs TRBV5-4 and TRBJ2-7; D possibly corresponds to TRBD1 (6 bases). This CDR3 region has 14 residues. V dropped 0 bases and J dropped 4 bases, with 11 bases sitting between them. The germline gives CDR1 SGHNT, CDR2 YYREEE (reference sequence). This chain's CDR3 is CASSLAGTPYEQYV. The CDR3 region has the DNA TGTGCCAGCAGCTTGGCCGGGACACCGTACGAGCAGTACGTC.

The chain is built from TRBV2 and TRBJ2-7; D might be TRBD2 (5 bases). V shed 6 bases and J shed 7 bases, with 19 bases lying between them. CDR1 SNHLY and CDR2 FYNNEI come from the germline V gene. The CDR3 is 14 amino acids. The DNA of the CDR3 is TGTGCCAGCAGCGCGGGCCCAGCGTTAATGGAGCAGTACTTC. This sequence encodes CASSAGPALMEQYF. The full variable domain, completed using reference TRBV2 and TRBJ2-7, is EPEVTQTPSHQVTQMGQEVILRCVPISNHLYFYWYRQILGQKVEFLVSFYNNEISEKSEIFDDQFSVERPDGSNFTLKIRSTKLEDSAMYFCASSAGPALMEQYFGPGTRLTVT.

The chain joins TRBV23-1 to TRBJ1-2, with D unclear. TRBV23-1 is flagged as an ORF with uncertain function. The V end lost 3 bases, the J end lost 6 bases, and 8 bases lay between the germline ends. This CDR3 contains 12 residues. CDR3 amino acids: CASSHWSDGYTF. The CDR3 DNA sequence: TGCGCCAGCAGTCATTGGTCGGATGGCTACACCTTC.

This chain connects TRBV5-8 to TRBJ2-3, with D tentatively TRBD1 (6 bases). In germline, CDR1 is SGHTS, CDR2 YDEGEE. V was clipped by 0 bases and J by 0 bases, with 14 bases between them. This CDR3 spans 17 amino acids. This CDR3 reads CASSLAGQTPSTDTQYF. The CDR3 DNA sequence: TGTGCCAGCAGCTTGGCCGGACAGACCCCTAGCACAGATACGCAGTATTTT. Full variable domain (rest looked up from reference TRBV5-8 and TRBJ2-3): EAGVTQSPTHLIKTRGQQATLRCSPISGHTSVYWYQQALGLGLQFLLWYDEGEERNRGNFPPRFSGRQFPNYSSELNVNALELEDSALYLCASSLAGQTPSTDTQYFGPGTRLTVL.